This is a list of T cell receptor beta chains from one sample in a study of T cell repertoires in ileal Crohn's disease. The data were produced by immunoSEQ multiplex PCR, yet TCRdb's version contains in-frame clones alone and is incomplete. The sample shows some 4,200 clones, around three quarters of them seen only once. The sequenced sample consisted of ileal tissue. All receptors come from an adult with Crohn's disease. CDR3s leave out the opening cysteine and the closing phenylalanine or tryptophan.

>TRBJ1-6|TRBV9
ASSVEGRGDSPLH
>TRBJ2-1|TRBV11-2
ASSFDRGNEQF
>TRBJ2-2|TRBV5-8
ASSFRFASGSTGELF
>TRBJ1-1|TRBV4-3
ASSQTDRNTEAF
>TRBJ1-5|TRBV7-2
ASSLDEGTIH
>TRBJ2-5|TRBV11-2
ASSPGASRWETQY
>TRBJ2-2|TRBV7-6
ASTRSLRGGTGELF
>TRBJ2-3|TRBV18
ASSPGGGLTDTQY
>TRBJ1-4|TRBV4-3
ASSRGKQGAWEKLF
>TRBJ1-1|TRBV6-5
ASSSVTEAF
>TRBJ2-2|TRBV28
ASSFRGTKGRGTGELF
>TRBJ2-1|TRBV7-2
ASSMGLAPYNEQF
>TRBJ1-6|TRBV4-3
ASSQDHHRGNSPLH
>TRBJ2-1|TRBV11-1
ASTRGHNEQF
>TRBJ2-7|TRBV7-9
ASSLQQPYYEQY
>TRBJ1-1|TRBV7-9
ASSPTDGNTEAF
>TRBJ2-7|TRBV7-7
ASSATTSGEQY